This T cell receptor (beta chain) was identified during a study of T-cell reconstitution after alpha-beta-depleted transplantation in children (dated by TCRdb to 2016 to 2017). In terms of the full investigation: T-cell immune reconstitution after TCRalphabeta/CD19-depleted allogeneic hematopoietic cell transplantation in children was quantitatively tracked in the study by means of TCR repertoire profiling. Broad study findings and their caveats: In some patients, the high TCRbeta diversity seen at day 60 was put down to recipient T cells and intrathymic progenitors that had survived conditioning. The frequencies of hyperexpanded clones fell over the following months, and after one year, T-cell counts and TCRbeta diversity were mostly attributed to newly produced T cells. The apparently early recovery of alphabetaT-cell counts about two months after transplant reportedly depended on only several hundred rapidly expanded clones that came from non-depleted graft cells.

V is clipped by 0 bases and J by 4 bases, and the sequence between their germline boundaries is 16 bases long. Taken from cysteine to phenylalanine, the CDR3 has 15 residues. The sequence is cut down to CDR3 DNA, 45 bases in frame from base 1. Per the germline V gene (reference sequence), DFQATT is the CDR1 and SNEGSKA is the CDR2. Library prep was done by PCR. The reads were generated on an Illumina HiSeq 2500. TCR library preparation used molecular barcoding, with unique molecular identifiers applied to normalize quantification of the TCRbeta repertoire. TCRdb ran its own pipeline on the public reads, namely fastp trimming at Q25 and MiXCR clone calling, and kept in-frame beta chains. Each entry merges the rows of one CDR3 protein and shows their most common DNA and genes. In all, the sample holds approximately 1,000,000 distinct CDR3 sequences, and roughly 31% of those were seen once. The ten biggest clones cover roughly 28% of the sample.

In its sample, this clonotype was seen once. Its antigen remains undetermined. Per-base quality was not reported, and no clone a single base away is much larger than it. The sample's treatment or condition label, decoded: allogeneic hematopoietic cell transplantation with graft depleted of TCRalphabeta T cells and CD19 B cells. The children who served as transplant recipients had been given grafts of TCRalphabeta/CD19-depleted allogeneic hematopoietic cells. The clonotype originates from a boy under two years old who had a stem cell transplant for SCID, so the T cells may come from the graft donor. This sequence uses TRBV20-1 and TRBJ2-7; TRBD2 is a possible D gene, resting on 7 matching bases. The source material was PBMCs, mostly from graft donor cells, sampled 360 days after TCRalphabeta/CD19-depleted stem cell transplant. Here the CDR3 is given as CSARDRGGPSYEQYF. The DNA is as follows: TGCAGTGCTAGAGATAGGGGGGGGCCATCGTACGAGCAGTACTTC.